The source of this T cell receptor (beta chain) is a study of blood T cells in healthy people across ages. A second 7 to 11 cycle PCR used barcoded and J-beta primers. Each sample provided no less than 2.5 million CDR3-containing paired-end reads. TCRdb re-called the 5' RACE reads through MiXCR, storing one row per CDR3 protein. In the table there are 700,000 or so distinct CDR3 sequences, 40% to 50% of which are singletons. This clonotype was observed at least ten times. The V segment lost 8 bases and the J segment 5 bases; nucleotides outside the gene matches: 12. The CDR3 runs to 15 residues. The germline V gene encodes CDR1 DFQATT and CDR2 SNEGSKA (reference sequence).

The gene calls are TRBV20-1 and TRBJ1-1; the match to TRBD1 covers 12 bases. This receptor was identified in a man aged 80 or over in good health. The specimen sequenced was blood. The CDR3 is CSFIPGQGAHTEAFF. Here the CDR3 DNA reads TGCAGTTTTATTCCGGGACAGGGGGCACATACTGAAGCTTTCTTT.